The source of this TCR beta chain is a study of T cell changes during pregnancy in multiple sclerosis. Profiling relied on immunoSEQ multiplex PCR, and the TCRdb table lists in-frame clones only, not all of them. The sample shows tens of thousands of clones, 80% to 90% of them seen only once. The CDR3 spans 17 residues. Trimming pared 4 bases from V and 4 bases from J, leaving 23 bases between. Germline V gene lookup returns CDR1 SGHNT and CDR2 YYREEE (reference sequence). The genes are TRBV5-4 and TRBJ1-2; D gene unclear. The TCR sequence derives from a female donor in good health, enrolled as a control in a pregnancy study. The sequencing used CD4+ T cells from peripheral blood mononuclear cells, collected in the first trimester of pregnancy. The CDR3 DNA follows: TGTGCCAGCAGCCCACCGACTTTAAGCGGCCAAAGCTATGGCTACACCTTC. Amino acid sequence: CASSPPTLSGQSYGYTF.